The 10 T cell receptor beta chains below were found in one sample sequenced in a study of beta chain features in type 1 diabetes. Reverse transcribing all isolated RNA meant expressed TCRB transcripts were sequenced. Produced via immunoSEQ multiplex PCR; TCRdb's table is partial and in-frame only. This table holds over 150,000 clones, 7.5% to 10% found once. What was sequenced was central memory CD4+ T cells from blood. All receptors come from a man younger than 35 in good health.

The table lists this clone with a few counts. V and J are TRBV2 and TRBJ2-1, with D maybe TRBD2 (5 bases). Trimming pared 7 bases from V and 0 bases from J, leaving 13 bases between. Germline V gene data show CDR1 as SNHLY and CDR2 as FYNNEI. This CDR3 is 15 amino acids long. CDR3: CASNFGSTSYNEQFF. The CDR3, as DNA: TGTGCCAGCAATTTTGGGAGCACCTCCTACAATGAGCAGTTCTTC.

The gene calls are TRBV30 and TRBJ1-2, with 8 bases fitting TRBD1. Germline V gene lookup returns CDR1 GTSNPN and CDR2 SVGIG (reference sequence). The V gene end was trimmed by 1 base and the J gene end by 0 bases; junction bases not matched to a gene: 4. The CDR3 is made up of 15 amino acids. The CDR3 here is CAWSAGTGTNYGYTF. The DNA for the CDR3 is TGTGCCTGGAGTGCCGGGACAGGCACTAACTATGGCTACACCTTC. Full variable domain (rest looked up from reference TRBV30 and TRBJ1-2): SQTIHQWPATLVQPVGSPLSLECTVEGTSNPNLYWYRQAAGRGLQLLFYSVGIGQISSEVPQNLSASRPQDRQFILSSKKLLLSDSGFYLCAWSAGTGTNYGYTFGSGTRLTVV.

A few counts support this clone. In DNA, the CDR3 is TGTGCCAGCAGCTTTTTGTCGACAGGGTATTGGAACGAGCAGTACTTC. Amino acids: CASSFLSTGYWNEQYF. The gene calls are TRBV7-2 and TRBJ2-7; 7 nucleotides match TRBD1. The CDR3 length is 16 residues. V was pared by 3 bases and J by 5 bases, with 13 bases of the junction left unmatched. CDR1 and CDR2 from the germline V gene are SGHTA and FQGNSA.

The V call is TRBV7-2, the J call TRBJ1-2, with 7 bases matching TRBD1. The germline gives CDR1 SGHTA, CDR2 FQGNSA. The junction had 4 bases not matched to a gene; V was cut back by 1 base and J by 5 bases. This CDR3 has 14 amino acids. CDR3 residues: CASSLGGQLYGYTF. CDR3 DNA sequence: TGTGCCAGCAGCTTAGGGGGACAGTTGTATGGCTACACCTTC.

The chain joins TRBV6-5 to TRBJ1-2; possibly TRBD1 for D (5 bases). V lost 6 bases to trimming and J lost 6 bases, with 17 bases between them. This CDR3 has 14 residues. The germline V gene encodes CDR1 MNHEY and CDR2 SVGAGI. The CDR3 region has the DNA TGTGCCAGCAGCCGGGGCGGGAGAAGCGATGGCTACACCTTC. Translating it yields CASSRGGRSDGYTF.

The rearrangement links TRBV6-5 to TRBJ2-7; a possible D gene is TRBD2 (5 bases). CDR1 MNHEY and CDR2 SVGAGI come from the germline V gene. V was clipped by 11 bases and J by 0 bases, with 17 bases between them. The CDR3 length is 14 residues. The CDR3 bases are TGTGCCGTCCACCCGGGGTTGTCCTCCTACGAGCAGTACTTC. This sequence encodes CAVHPGLSSYEQYF.

The V call is TRBV15, the J call TRBJ2-5, with 8 bases fitting TRBD2. Per germline, CDR1 LNHNV and CDR2 YYDKDF (reference sequence). The CDR3 runs to 16 residues. J gave up 5 bases and V 0 bases, and 8 bases lay outside the gene matches. The CDR3 reads CATSRDYGGAVETQYF. Here the CDR3 DNA reads TGTGCCACCAGCAGAGATTACGGGGGGGCCGTGGAGACCCAGTACTTC.

The chain combines TRBV9 with TRBJ2-1, with 7 bases identical to TRBD2. V dropped 0 bases and J dropped 6; count of bases not matched to a gene: 9. CDR1 is SGDLS and CDR2 is YYNGEE in the germline V gene. The CDR3 spans 16 residues. Here the CDR3 reads CASSVDPAGPPNEQFF. The CDR3 DNA reads as TGTGCCAGCAGCGTAGATCCAGCGGGACCTCCCAATGAGCAGTTCTTC.

The chain is built from TRBV11-2 and TRBJ2-2; D ambiguous. The CDR3 spans 11 residues. The V gene's germline CDR1 is SGHAT and CDR2 FQNNGV. The V and J ends lost 5 bases and 8 bases respectively, with 6 bases between them. CDR3 sequence: CASSRQGELFF. The CDR3 DNA reads TGTGCCAGCAGCCGACAAGGGGAGCTGTTTTTT.

This clone was counted ten times or more. V and J are TRBV19 and TRBJ1-2; D perhaps matches TRBD1 (6 bases). The V gene lost 10 bases and the J gene lost 2 bases, with 11 bases spanning the gap. The CDR3 consists of 12 residues. Germline CDR1 and CDR2: LNHDA and SQIVND (reference sequence). Written as DNA, the CDR3 is TGTGCCACCCGGACAGTCAACTATGGCTACACCTTC. This translates into CATRTVNYGYTF.